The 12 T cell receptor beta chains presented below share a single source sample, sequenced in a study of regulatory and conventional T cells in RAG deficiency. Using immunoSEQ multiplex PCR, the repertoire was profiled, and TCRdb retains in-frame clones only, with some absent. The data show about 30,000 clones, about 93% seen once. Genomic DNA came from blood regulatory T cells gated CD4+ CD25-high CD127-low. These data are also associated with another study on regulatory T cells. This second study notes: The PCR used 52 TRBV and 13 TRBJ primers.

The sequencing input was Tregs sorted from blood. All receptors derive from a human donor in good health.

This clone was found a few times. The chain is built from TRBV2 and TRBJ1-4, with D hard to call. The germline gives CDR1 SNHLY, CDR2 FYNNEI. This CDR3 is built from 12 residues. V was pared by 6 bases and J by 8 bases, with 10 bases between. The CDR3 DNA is TGTGCCAGCAGCCGGTCCGGGGAAAAACTGTTTTTT. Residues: CASSRSGEKLFF.

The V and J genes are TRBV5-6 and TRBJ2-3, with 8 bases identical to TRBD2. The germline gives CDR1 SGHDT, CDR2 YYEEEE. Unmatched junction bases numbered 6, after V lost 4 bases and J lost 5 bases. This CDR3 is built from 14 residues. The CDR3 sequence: CASSPGGSRDTQYF. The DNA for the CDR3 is TGTGCCAGCAGCCCGGGAGGGTCCCGAGATACGCAGTATTTT.

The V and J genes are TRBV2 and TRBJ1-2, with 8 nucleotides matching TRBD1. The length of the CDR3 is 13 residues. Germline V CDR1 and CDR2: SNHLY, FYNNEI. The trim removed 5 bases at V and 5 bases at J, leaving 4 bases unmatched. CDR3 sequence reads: CASSNDRGYGYTF. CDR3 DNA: TGTGCCAGCAGTAACGACAGGGGTTATGGCTACACCTTC.

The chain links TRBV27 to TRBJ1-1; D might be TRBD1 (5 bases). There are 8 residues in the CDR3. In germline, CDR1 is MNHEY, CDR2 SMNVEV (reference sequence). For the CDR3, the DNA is TGTGCAGGGGAGGGGGCTTTCTTT. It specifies CAGEGAFF.

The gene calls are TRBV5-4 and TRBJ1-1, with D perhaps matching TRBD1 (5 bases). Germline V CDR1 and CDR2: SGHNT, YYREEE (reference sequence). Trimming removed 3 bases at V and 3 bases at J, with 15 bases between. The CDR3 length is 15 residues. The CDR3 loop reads CASSSGPGKDTEAFF. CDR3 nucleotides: TGTGCCAGCAGCTCGGGGCCAGGGAAGGACACTGAAGCTTTCTTT.

In DNA form, the CDR3 reads TGCGCCAGCAGCCACATAGGCGTTAGTGGCTATAATTCACCCCTCCACTTT. Translation gives CASSHIGVSGYNSPLHF. The chain combines TRBV4-1 with TRBJ1-6; D call uncertain. CDR3 length equals 17 residues. With 3 bases removed from V and 3 bases from J, the gap between germline ends came to 15 bases. Looked up from germline, CDR1 is MGHRA and CDR2 is YSYEKL.

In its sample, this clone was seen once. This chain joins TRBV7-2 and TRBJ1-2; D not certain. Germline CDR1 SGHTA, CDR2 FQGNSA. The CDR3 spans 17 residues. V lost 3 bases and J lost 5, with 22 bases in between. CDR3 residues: CASSFSSRLGSGYGYTF. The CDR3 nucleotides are TGTGCCAGCAGCTTTAGTTCGAGACTCGGATCCGGGTATGGCTACACCTTC.

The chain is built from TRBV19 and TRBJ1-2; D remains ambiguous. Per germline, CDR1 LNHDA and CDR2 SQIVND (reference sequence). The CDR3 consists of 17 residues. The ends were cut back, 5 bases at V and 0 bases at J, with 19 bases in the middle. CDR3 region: CASSLSMQLRPNYGYTF. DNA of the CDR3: TGTGCCAGTAGTTTATCGATGCAGCTACGACCTAACTATGGCTACACCTTC.

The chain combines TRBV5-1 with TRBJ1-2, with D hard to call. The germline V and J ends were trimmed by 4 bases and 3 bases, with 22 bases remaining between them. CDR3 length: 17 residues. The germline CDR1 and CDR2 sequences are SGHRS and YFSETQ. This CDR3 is CASSPETLNFGYYGYTF. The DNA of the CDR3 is TGCGCCAGCAGCCCAGAAACGTTAAACTTCGGTTACTATGGCTACACCTTC. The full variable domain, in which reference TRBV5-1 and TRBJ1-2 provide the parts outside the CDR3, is KAGVTQTPRYLIKTRGQQVTLSCSPISGHRSVSWYQQTPGQGLQFLFEYFSETQRNKGNFPGRFSGRQFSNSRSEMNVSTLELGDSALYLCASSPETLNFGYYGYTFGSGTRLTVV.

The DNA for the CDR3 is TGTGCCAGTAGTATCCCTGGGACTGGTTCACCCCTCCACTTT. It yields the protein CASSIPGTGSPLHF. V gene TRBV19 combines with J gene TRBJ1-6; D perhaps matches TRBD1 (5 bases). Germline lookup yields CDR1 LNHDA and CDR2 SQIVND (reference sequence). This CDR3 contains 14 residues. V dropped 3 bases and J dropped 9 bases, with 12 bases sitting between them. The full variable domain, its missing parts supplied by reference TRBV19 and TRBJ1-6, is DGGITQSPKYLFRKEGQNVTLSCEQNLNHDAMYWYRQDPGQGLRLIYYSQIVNDFQKGDIAEGYSVSREKKESFPLTVTSAQKNPTAFYLCASSIPGTGSPLHFGNGTRLTVT.

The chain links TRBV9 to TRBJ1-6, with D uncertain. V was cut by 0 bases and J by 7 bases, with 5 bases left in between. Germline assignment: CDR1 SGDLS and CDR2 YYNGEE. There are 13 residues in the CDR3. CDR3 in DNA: TGTGCCAGCAGCGTAGAGTTAAATTCACCCCTCCACTTT. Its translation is CASSVELNSPLHF.

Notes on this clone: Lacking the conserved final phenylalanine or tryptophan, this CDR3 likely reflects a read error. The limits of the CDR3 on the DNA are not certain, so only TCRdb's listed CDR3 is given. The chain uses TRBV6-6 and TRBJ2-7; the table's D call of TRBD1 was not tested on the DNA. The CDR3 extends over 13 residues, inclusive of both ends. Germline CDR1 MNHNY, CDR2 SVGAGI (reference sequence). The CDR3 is CASSYSPTGTGFL.